Included here is one T cell receptor (beta chain) sequence, with context. Using immunoSEQ multiplex PCR, the repertoire was profiled, and TCRdb retains in-frame clones only, with some absent. The sample includes fewer than 400,000 clones, roughly nine tenths seen only once; the top ten take under 4%. Treatment noted: around 19 received Ad26.COV2.S at low or high dose, single or two shots; 5 received placebo; per-sample allocation not given. The samples date from day 63 after the first vaccine or placebo injection. Recruitment in Boston yielded a donor of adult age, 18-55 years. The record originates from a study of Ad26.COV2.S vaccination and SARS-CoV-2 variants. Looking at the study overall: As a participant in COV1001, the donor was in the Ad26.COV2.S trial arm.

This TCR came from a person between 18 and 59 years old who received the Ad26.COV2.S COVID-19 vaccine or a placebo. The sample in question was peripheral blood, obtained in a trial of Ad26.COV2.S vaccine versus placebo.

The CDR3 protein is CASSAMEQETQYF. CDR3 coding DNA: TGTGCCAGCAGTGCGATGGAACAAGAGACCCAGTACTTC. The chain recombines TRBV25-1 with TRBJ2-5; D remains ambiguous. This CDR3 is 13 amino acids long. The V and J ends lost 4 bases and 2 bases respectively, with 8 bases between them. CDR1 and CDR2 from the germline V gene are MGHDK and SYGVNS. Looking up the rest from reference TRBV25-1 and TRBJ2-5 gives the full variable domain: EADIYQTPRYLVIGTGKKITLECSQTMGHDKMYWYQQDPGMELHLIHYSYGVNSTEKGDLSSESTVSRIRTEHFPLTLESARPSHTSQYLCASSAMEQETQYFGPGTRLLVL.